A single sample gave rise to the 30 T cell receptor beta chains below, sequenced in a study of blood T cells in healthy people across ages (dated by TCRdb to between 2015 and 2017). The method was 5' RACE. The sequencing machine was an Illumina HiSeq 2500. The second PCR ran for roughly 7 to 12 cycles and used a J-beta primer mix along with a sample-barcoded 5' primer. TCRdb's own reprocessing of the public reads used fastp at Q25 and MiXCR and kept productive beta chains. Each entry merges the rows of one CDR3 protein and shows their most common DNA and genes. This sample has hundreds of thousands of distinct CDR3 sequences in its table, and less than 35% of those were observed once. The ten largest make up 15% to 18% of the sample. Source material: blood. These receptors came from a woman aged 80 or older in good health.

This clonotype was seen more than once but under ten times. The chain carries TRBV2 and TRBJ2-7; 10 bases map to TRBD2. The V gene's germline CDR1 is SNHLY and CDR2 FYNNEI. V was clipped by 3 bases and J by 7 bases; unmatched bases: 9. The CDR3 runs 15 residues. DNA for the CDR3: TGTGCCAGCAGTGAGCTAGCGGGGGAATACAATGAGCAGTACTTC. Amino acid sequence: CASSELAGEYNEQYF. Using reference TRBV2 and TRBJ2-7 for the parts outside the CDR3, the full variable domain is EPEVTQTPSHQVTQMGQEVILRCVPISNHLYFYWYRQILGQKVEFLVSFYNNEISEKSEIFDDQFSVERPDGSNFTLKIRSTKLEDSAMYFCASSELAGEYNEQYFGPGTRLTVT.

This clonotype was seen many times. The chain combines TRBV5-5 with TRBJ1-4; 12 positions match TRBD1. The germline V gene encodes CDR1 SGHKS and CDR2 YYEKEE (reference sequence). The CDR3 covers 16 residues. V was clipped by 4 bases and J by 8 bases; unmatched bases: 9. CDR3 sequence (DNA): TGTGCCAGCAGCCCGGGGGTCGGGACAGGGGGCGAAAAACTGTTTTTT. This translates into CASSPGVGTGGEKLFF.

Worth noting for this clonotype: A much larger clone lies one base from this, so it may be a read error. The J gene is TRBJ1-2, the V gene TRBV7-3; the D gene is possibly TRBD1 (5 bases). Per the germline V gene, CDR1 is SGHTA and CDR2 is FQGTGA. This CDR3 region has 14 residues. V was cut by 6 bases and J by 5 bases, with 16 bases left in between. The CDR3 coding sequence is TGTGCCAGCAGGAGGGGAGCGGGGAATTATGGCTACACCTTC. This encodes CASRRGAGNYGYTF.

With respect to this clonotype: A much bigger clone sits one base away, suggesting this may be a read error. This sequence joins TRBV20-1 and TRBJ1-2; D possibly corresponds to TRBD1 (5 bases). V was trimmed by 3 bases and J by 8 bases, leaving 31 bases between them. CDR1 and CDR2 from the germline V gene are DFQATT and SNEGSKA (reference sequence). The CDR3 extends over 18 amino acids. CDR3 sequence reads: CSASRDPLRPERSGGYTF. DNA for the CDR3: TGCAGTGCTAGCCGGGACCCTCTTCGGCCAGAACGAAGTGGGGGCTACACCTTC.

For this clonotype: A much bigger clone sits one base away, suggesting this may be a read error. The chain uses TRBV10-3 and TRBJ2-5; D perhaps matches TRBD1 (6 bases). In germline, CDR1 is ENHRY, CDR2 SYGVKD. CDR3 length: 15 amino acids. The V gene lost 2 bases and the J gene lost 5 bases, with 15 bases spanning the gap. The CDR3 reads CAISERPGDAETQYF. The DNA of the CDR3 is TGTGCCATCAGTGAGCGACCAGGGGACGCGGAGACCCAGTACTTC.

This clonotype has a count of ten or more. The chain links TRBV5-1 to TRBJ2-5, with 7 bases lining up with TRBD1. Per germline, CDR1 SGHRS and CDR2 YFSETQ. Germline trimming cut 0 bases from V and 4 bases from J; bases unmatched to any gene: 9. There are 16 residues in the CDR3. The CDR3: CASSLGQGEAGETQYF. CDR3 DNA sequence: TGCGCCAGCAGCTTGGGACAGGGAGAGGCGGGAGAGACCCAGTACTTC.

The V and J genes are TRBV7-2 and TRBJ2-6; no clear D gene. The CDR3 length is 13 residues. The V gene lost 6 bases and the J gene lost 18 bases, with 21 bases spanning the gap. The germline V gene encodes CDR1 SGHTA and CDR2 FQGNSA. As DNA, the CDR3 is TGTGCCAGCAGTCAAAGGCCGCTCTTTGCCCCGACTTTC. It is translated as CASSQRPLFAPTF.

This clonotype appeared many times. The V gene is TRBV20-1, the J gene TRBJ2-7, with D maybe TRBD2 (6 bases). V gave up 3 bases and J gave up 8 bases, with 11 bases separating them. The CDR3 consists of 11 residues. CDR1 and CDR2 from the germline V gene are DFQATT and SNEGSKA (reference sequence). DNA for the CDR3: TGCAGTGCTAGCCGGGAGAGGAAGCAGTACTTC. This translates into CSASRERKQYF.

For this clonotype: A much larger clone lies a single base off, so this may be a read error. V gene TRBV20-1 combines with J gene TRBJ2-7; D might be TRBD1 or TRBD2, each matching 6 bases. In germline, CDR1 is DFQATT, CDR2 SNEGSKA (reference sequence). The CDR3 runs 13 residues. Trimming stripped 1 base from V and 4 bases from J, with 11 bases between. Written as DNA, the CDR3 is TGCAGTGCTAGAGGACAGGCGGGGTACGAGCAGTACTTC. As protein: CSARGQAGYEQYF.

This clonotype has at least ten counts. This chain links TRBV6-2 or TRBV6-3 with TRBJ2-7; 9 positions match TRBD1. This CDR3 is 14 amino acids long. Unmatched junction bases numbered 5, after V lost 6 bases and J lost 2 bases. Germline V CDR1 and CDR2: MNHEY, SVGEGT. The CDR3 here is CASRTTGGTYEQYF. The CDR3, as DNA: TGTGCCAGCAGGACGACAGGGGGGACCTACGAGCAGTACTTC.

Many counts were recorded for this clonotype. The V gene is TRBV27, the J gene TRBJ2-3; a possible D gene is TRBD2 (7 bases). This CDR3 has 15 amino acids. V was cut by 5 bases and J by 4 bases, with 16 bases left in between. Germline assignment: CDR1 MNHEY and CDR2 SMNVEV (reference sequence). The CDR3 reads CASSLGGPDADTQYF. DNA of the CDR3: TGTGCCAGCAGTCTGGGGGGGCCCGACGCAGATACGCAGTATTTT.

This clonotype appeared a few times. The chain combines TRBV9 with TRBJ2-3, with 11 positions matching TRBD2. The CDR3 has 17 amino acids. Germline lookup yields CDR1 SGDLS and CDR2 YYNGEE. The V segment lost 0 bases and the J segment 0 bases; nucleotides outside the gene matches: 3. The CDR3 spells CASSVALAGDSTDTQYF. The DNA of the CDR3 is TGTGCCAGCAGCGTAGCACTAGCGGGAGATAGCACAGATACGCAGTATTTT.

In this sample, this clonotype turned up many times. The chain couples TRBV5-6 to TRBJ1-4; no clear D gene. Trimming removed 4 bases from V and 6 bases from J, with 13 bases in between. This CDR3 is built from 14 residues. CDR1 SGHDT and CDR2 YYEEEE come from the germline V gene. The CDR3 DNA reads as TGTGCCAGCAGCCTCCGCATAGAGGATGAAAAACTGTTTTTT. It is translated as CASSLRIEDEKLFF.

This clonotype was observed many times. The chain joins TRBV20-1 to TRBJ2-7; no clear D gene. In germline, CDR1 is DFQATT, CDR2 SNEGSKA (reference sequence). V lost 2 bases, J lost 2 bases, and 13 bases lay in between. The CDR3 length is 14 residues. The CDR3 DNA is TGCAGTGCTAGATCTGGGTCGCGGACCTACGAGCAGTACTTC. Its translation is CSARSGSRTYEQYF.

This clonotype occurred a few times. The chain combines TRBV4-2 with TRBJ2-2; 7 bases are shared with TRBD1. The V and J ends lost 8 bases and 6 bases, in that order; junction bases with no gene match: 9. The CDR3 runs 14 residues. CDR1 is LGHNA and CDR2 is YNFKEQ in the germline V gene. The CDR3 loop reads CASRLDQGAGELFF. The CDR3 coding sequence is TGTGCCAGCCGACTTGACCAGGGGGCCGGGGAGCTGTTTTTT.

As for this clonotype: With a much larger clone just one base away, this may be a read error. This chain uses TRBV21-1 with TRBJ2-5; the table's D call of TRBD2 was not tested on the DNA. The J call may be in error: the DNA end matches TRBJ2-7 better. TRBV21-1 is annotated as a pseudogene. This CDR3 comprises 16 residues. The CDR3 sequence: CASSKVEGTDPYEQYF. The CDR3 nucleotides read TGTGCCAGCAGCAAAGTGGAGGGGACTGATCCCTACGAGCAGTACTTC.

In nucleotides, the CDR3 is TGTGCCTGGAGTGCAGGGACAGGGGTCCACGAGCAGTACTTC. Translating gives CAWSAGTGVHEQYF. The chain couples TRBV30 to TRBJ2-7; 10 positions match TRBD1. This CDR3 is 14 amino acids long. V shed 1 base and J 5 bases; nucleotides not matched to a gene: 5. The V gene's germline CDR1 is GTSNPN and CDR2 SVGIG (reference sequence).

This clonotype was seen ten or more times. The gene calls are TRBV20-1 and TRBJ2-1; TRBD2 agrees at 11 bases. This CDR3 is 18 amino acids long. Trimming removed 0 bases from V and 1 base from J; junction bases left unmatched: 8. Per the germline V gene, CDR1 is DFQATT and CDR2 is SNEGSKA (reference sequence). The CDR3 DNA reads as TGCAGTGCTAGAGATGCGGTAGCGGGGGGGGGTTCCTACAATGAGCAGTTCTTC. Its translation is CSARDAVAGGGSYNEQFF.

Regarding this clonotype: A much larger clone lies one base from this, so it may be a read error. This CDR3 is CAGSLAALGYTF. DNA for the CDR3: TGTGCCGGCAGCTTGGCCGCACTTGGCTACACCTTC. V usage is TRBV5-5 and J usage is TRBJ1-2, with no clear D. The germline CDR1 and CDR2 sequences are SGHKS and YYEKEE (reference sequence). CDR3 length equals 12 residues.

This clonotype was picked up many times. The V call is TRBV6-5, the J call TRBJ1-2; no clear D gene. V was pared by 0 bases and J by 0 bases, with 14 bases between. The CDR3 runs to 17 residues. Germline V lookup: CDR1 MNHEY, CDR2 SVGAGI. The CDR3 DNA reads as TGTGCCAGCAGTTACTCGCTAGGGCAGCTAGCTAACTATGGCTACACCTTC. It is translated as CASSYSLGQLANYGYTF.

This chain links TRBV6-2 or TRBV6-3 with TRBJ1-1; the D gene is possibly TRBD1 (5 bases). Germline CDR1 reads MNHEY; CDR2 reads SVGEGT. CDR3 length: 14 amino acids. The V end was cut by 4 bases, the J end by 5 bases, with 14 bases between. The CDR3 DNA reads as TGTGCCAGCAGTTTGACCTCCCAGGGAACTGAAGCTTTCTTT. Protein sequence: CASSLTSQGTEAFF.

This clonotype has a count of ten or more. Here the CDR3 reads CASSYNLGGPSGTQYF. In DNA, the CDR3 is TGTGCCAGCAGCTACAATTTGGGGGGCCCCTCAGGGACCCAGTACTTC. The chain couples TRBV7-7 to TRBJ2-5, with D perhaps matching TRBD1 or TRBD2 (6 bases each). V was trimmed by 4 bases and J by 7 bases, leaving 22 bases between them. From germline, CDR1 is SSHAT and CDR2 FNYEAQ (reference sequence). The CDR3 has 16 amino acids. Full variable domain (rest looked up from reference TRBV7-7 and TRBJ2-5): GAGVSQSPRYKVTKRGQDVTLRCDPISSHATLYWYQQALGQGPEFLTYFNYEAQPDKSGLPSDRFSAERPEGSISTLTIQRTEQRDSAMYRCASSYNLGGPSGTQYFGPGTRLLVL.

The J gene is TRBJ2-5, the V gene TRBV20-1; 7 nucleotides align to TRBD1. The CDR3 has 15 residues. Germline V CDR1 and CDR2: DFQATT, SNEGSKA (reference sequence). V lost 0 bases and J lost 5; bases outside the gene matches: 9. The CDR3, as DNA: TGCAGTGCTAGAGATCTATACAGGGGCATCGAGACCCAGTACTTC. Protein product: CSARDLYRGIETQYF.

This clonotype was seen repeatedly, ten times or more. The chain uses TRBV5-1 and TRBJ2-3, with D possibly being TRBD2 (5 bases). Trimming pared 7 bases from V and 4 bases from J, leaving 16 bases between. The CDR3 length is 14 residues. The V gene's germline CDR1 is SGHRS and CDR2 YFSETQ. Written as DNA, the CDR3 is TGCGCCAGCTCCAAGGTCGGGGAGCCAGATACGCAGTATTTT. This sequence encodes CASSKVGEPDTQYF.

The chain combines TRBV6-2 or TRBV6-3 with TRBJ2-5, with D possibly TRBD1 on 6 matching bases. The V gene's germline CDR1 is MNHEY and CDR2 SVGEGT. This CDR3 comprises 13 residues. V was cut by 6 bases and J by 7 bases, with 15 bases left in between. The CDR3 region is CASRGTTKGTQYF. Here the CDR3 DNA reads TGTGCCAGCAGGGGGACAACGAAAGGGACCCAGTACTTC.

The gene calls are TRBV12-3 or TRBV12-4 and TRBJ2-7; tentative D call: TRBD1 (6 bases). V dropped 6 bases and J dropped 3 bases, with 15 bases sitting between them. The CDR3 length is 14 residues. The CDR3 reads CASRPTGQFYEQYF. CDR3 in DNA: TGTGCCAGCAGGCCCACAGGACAGTTCTACGAGCAGTACTTC.

CDR3 DNA sequence: TGTGCCAGCAGCTTAGTCACGGGGGGAACCTACGAGCAGTACTTC. It yields the protein CASSLVTGGTYEQYF. The V and J genes are TRBV11-2 and TRBJ2-7; 7 nucleotides match TRBD2. Germline CDR1 and CDR2: SGHAT and FQNNGV. The CDR3 spans 15 residues. J gave up 2 bases and V 1 base, and 5 bases lay outside the gene matches.

This clonotype was seen more than once but under ten times. The rearrangement links TRBV9 to TRBJ1-1; D unresolved. This CDR3 is built from 13 residues. Germline V gene lookup returns CDR1 SGDLS and CDR2 YYNGEE. The V and J ends lost 1 base and 5 bases respectively, with 9 bases between them. CDR3 DNA: TGTGCCAGCAGCGTATTAGCCGGGACTGAAGCTTTCTTT. Translated: CASSVLAGTEAFF.

The chain uses TRBV5-1 and TRBJ1-6, with D unresolved. This CDR3 contains 15 residues. The V gene's germline CDR1 is SGHRS and CDR2 YFSETQ. Trimming cost V 0 bases and J 8 bases, with 12 bases left between them. CDR3 in amino acids: CASSLEVGWDSPLHF. For the CDR3, the DNA is TGCGCCAGCAGCTTGGAGGTGGGTTGGGATTCACCCCTCCACTTT.

This clonotype occurred many times. The V and J genes are TRBV28 and TRBJ1-6; 8 nucleotides align to TRBD1. CDR3 length equals 13 residues. With V trimmed by 5 bases and J by 10 bases, 4 bases remained unmatched. CDR1 and CDR2 from the germline V gene are MDHEN and SYDVKM. The CDR3 region has the DNA TGTGCCAGCAGTCCCCGGGACAGGTCACCCCTCCACTTT. The encoded protein is CASSPRDRSPLHF.